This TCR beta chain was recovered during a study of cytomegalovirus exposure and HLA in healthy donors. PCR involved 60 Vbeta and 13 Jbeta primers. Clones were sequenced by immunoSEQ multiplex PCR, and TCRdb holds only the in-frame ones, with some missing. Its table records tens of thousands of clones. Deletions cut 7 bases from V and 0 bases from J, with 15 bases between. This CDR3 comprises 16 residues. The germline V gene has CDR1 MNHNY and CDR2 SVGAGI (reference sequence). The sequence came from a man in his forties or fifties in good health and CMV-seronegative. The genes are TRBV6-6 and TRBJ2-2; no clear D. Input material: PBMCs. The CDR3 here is CASTVVMRTNTGELFF. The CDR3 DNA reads TGTGCCAGCACTGTCGTGATGCGTACGAACACCGGGGAGCTGTTTTTT.